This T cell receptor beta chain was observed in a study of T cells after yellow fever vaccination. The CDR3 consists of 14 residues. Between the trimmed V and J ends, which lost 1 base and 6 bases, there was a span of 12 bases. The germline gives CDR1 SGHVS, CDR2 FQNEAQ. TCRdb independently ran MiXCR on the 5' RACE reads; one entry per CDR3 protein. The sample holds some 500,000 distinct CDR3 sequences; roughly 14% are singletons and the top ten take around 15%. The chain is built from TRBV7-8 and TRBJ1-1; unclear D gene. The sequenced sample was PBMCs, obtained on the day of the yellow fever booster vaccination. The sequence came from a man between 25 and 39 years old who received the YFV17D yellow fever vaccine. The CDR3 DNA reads TGTGCCAGCAGCTTAGTGGAGACTCGTTCTGAAGCTTTCTTT. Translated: CASSLVETRSEAFF.